Shown below are 25 T cell receptor beta chains from a single sample sequenced in a study of T cell responses to AZD1222 COVID-19 vaccine. The data were produced by immunoSEQ multiplex PCR, yet TCRdb's version contains in-frame clones alone and is incomplete. Seen here are about 150,000 clones, 88% observed once, and the top ten hold around 3%. Sequencing used peripheral blood, obtained on day 0 of AZD1222 vaccination. These receptors were obtained from an adult in good health.

The gene calls are TRBV19 and TRBJ2-7; the match to TRBD1 covers 10 bases. Unmatched junction bases numbered 4, after V lost 5 bases and J lost 3 bases. The CDR3 is 14 residues long. Germline assignment: CDR1 LNHDA and CDR2 SQIVND (reference sequence). CDR3 sequence reads: CASSADRGFYEQYF. The CDR3 DNA follows: TGTGCCAGTAGTGCGGACAGGGGGTTCTACGAGCAGTACTTC.

The V gene is TRBV6-6, the J gene TRBJ1-6; 8 bases match TRBD1. The CDR3 is 16 residues long. Germline V gene lookup returns CDR1 MNHNY and CDR2 SVGAGI (reference sequence). With 4 bases clipped from V and 11 bases from J, the junction kept 13 bases outside the gene matches. The CDR3 DNA sequence: TGTGCCAGCAGTTCGCGCCAGGGGGCGTCGGGTACACCCCTCCACTTT. This codes for CASSSRQGASGTPLHF.

This chain uses TRBV27 with TRBJ2-5; D may match TRBD1 or TRBD2 (10 bases each). Trimming pared 5 bases from V and 1 base from J, leaving 35 bases between. Germline V gene data show CDR1 as MNHEY and CDR2 as SMNVEV (reference sequence). The CDR3 extends over 22 amino acids. The CDR3 nucleotides read TGTGCCAGCAGTCAGACAGGGGGCCCGGTAGCGGGGGGTTTACAACTCCAAGAGACCCAGTACTTC. This sequence encodes CASSQTGGPVAGGLQLQETQYF.

V gene TRBV18 combines with J gene TRBJ2-6; maybe TRBD1 (5 bases). This CDR3 is 15 amino acids long. V lost 4 bases and J 0 bases, leaving 7 bases between the germline ends. The germline V gene encodes CDR1 KGHSH and CDR2 LQKENI. CDR3 amino acids: CASSQQVSGANVLTF. The DNA for the CDR3 is TGTGCCAGCTCACAACAGGTCTCTGGGGCCAACGTCCTGACTTTC.

The rearrangement joins TRBV5-4 to TRBJ2-2; possibly TRBD1 or TRBD2 for D (6 bases each). Germline V lookup: CDR1 SGHNT, CDR2 YYREEE (reference sequence). Trimming removed 4 bases from V and 5 bases from J, with 9 bases in between. CDR3 length equals 13 residues. CDR3 sequence reads: CASSQGRTGELFF. In nucleotides, the CDR3 is TGTGCCAGCAGCCAGGGGAGGACCGGGGAGCTGTTTTTT.

The chain uses TRBV10-3 and TRBJ1-2; D is uncertain. The V gene lost 2 bases and the J gene lost 5 bases, with 6 bases spanning the gap. This CDR3 region has 12 residues. The germline CDR1 and CDR2 sequences are ENHRY and SYGVKD. CDR3 coding DNA: TGTGCCATCAGTGAGGGGGAGTATGGCTACACCTTC. This codes for CAISEGEYGYTF.

This sequence joins TRBV5-5 and TRBJ1-1; tentative D call: TRBD1 (5 bases). This CDR3 has 12 residues. The germline V gene has CDR1 SGHKS and CDR2 YYEKEE (reference sequence). V shed 4 bases and J shed 6 bases, with 10 bases lying between them. CDR3 sequence reads: CASSTTVAEAFF. The CDR3 DNA sequence: TGTGCCAGCAGCACGACAGTGGCTGAAGCTTTCTTT.

This clone was observed once. J is TRBJ1-3 and V is TRBV25-1; 11 positions match TRBD1. Looked up from germline, CDR1 is MGHDK and CDR2 is SYGVNS. With V trimmed by 2 bases and J by 5 bases, 2 bases remained unmatched. The CDR3 totals 15 residues. This CDR3 reads CASSEGQGARNTIYF. CDR3 DNA sequence: TGTGCCAGCAGTGAAGGACAGGGGGCGCGAAACACCATATATTTT. Filled out from reference TRBV25-1 and TRBJ1-3, the complete variable domain reads EADIYQTPRYLVIGTGKKITLECSQTMGHDKMYWYQQDPGMELHLIHYSYGVNSTEKGDLSSESTVSRIRTEHFPLTLESARPSHTSQYLCASSEGQGARNTIYFGEGSWLTVV.

V is TRBV28 and J is TRBJ2-7; 12 bases line up with TRBD1. V lost 3 bases and J lost 6; bases outside the gene matches: 3. Germline V gene data show CDR1 as MDHEN and CDR2 as SYDVKM. This CDR3 is built from 14 residues. CDR3 sequence: CASSLGTGGGEQYF. CDR3 DNA: TGTGCCAGCAGTTTGGGGACAGGGGGCGGCGAGCAGTACTTC.

This chain connects TRBV7-2 to TRBJ1-2, with D possibly matching TRBD1 (6 bases). CDR1 is SGHTA, CDR2 FQGNSA, per germline. This CDR3 spans 14 amino acids. V lost 5 bases to trimming and J lost 4 bases, with 14 bases between them. CDR3 sequence (DNA): TGTGCCAGCAGCGAAACGACAGGCCGCTATGGCTACACCTTC. This gives the protein CASSETTGRYGYTF. Looking up the rest from reference TRBV7-2 and TRBJ1-2 gives the full variable domain: GAGVSQSPSNKVTEKGKDVELRCDPISGHTALYWYRQSLGQGLEFLIYFQGNSAPDKSGLPSDRFSAERTGGSVSTLTIQRTQQEDSAVYLCASSETTGRYGYTFGSGTRLTVV.

J is TRBJ2-5 and V is TRBV18; D is undetermined. Germline V gene lookup returns CDR1 KGHSH and CDR2 LQKENI. The CDR3 length is 15 residues. V dropped 0 bases and J dropped 5 bases, with 13 bases sitting between them. CDR3 sequence reads: CASSPPGRAEETQYF. Written as DNA, the CDR3 is TGTGCCAGCTCACCACCGGGAAGGGCAGAGGAGACCCAGTACTTC.

The chain combines TRBV3-1 (or the pseudogene TRBV3-2) with TRBJ1-1; D is uncertain. Germline V lookup: CDR1 LGHDT, CDR2 YNNKEL (reference sequence). Trimming left V 3 bases short and J 0 bases short, with 11 bases between. This CDR3 comprises 15 residues. CDR3 DNA sequence: TGTGCCAGCAGCCACCGAGGGAGGTTGAACACTGAAGCTTTCTTT. Translation gives CASSHRGRLNTEAFF.

The chain employs TRBV18 and TRBJ1-1; D remains ambiguous. The germline CDR1 and CDR2 sequences are KGHSH and LQKENI. The V end was cut by 1 base, the J end by 0 bases, with 6 bases between. The CDR3 loop spans 14 amino acids. The CDR3 sequence: CASSPQTMNTEAFF. The CDR3 coding sequence is TGTGCCAGCTCACCACAAACGATGAACACTGAAGCTTTCTTT.

This rearrangement joins TRBV3-1 (or the pseudogene TRBV3-2) to TRBJ1-6; no reliable D call. Germline V gives CDR1 LGHDT, CDR2 YNNKEL (reference sequence). Trimming cost V 4 bases and J 4 bases, with 11 bases left between them. CDR3 size: 15 residues. CDR3 amino acids: CASSRQGSYNSPLHF. The CDR3 DNA sequence: TGTGCCAGCAGCCGACAAGGGTCATATAATTCACCCCTCCACTTT.

This clone was counted once. The chain uses TRBV7-9 and TRBJ1-5; possible D gene TRBD1, 6 bases. The V gene lost 5 bases and the J gene lost 5 bases, with 13 bases spanning the gap. Germline values: CDR1 SEHNR, CDR2 FQNEAQ (reference sequence). The CDR3 spans 14 residues. DNA of the CDR3: TGTGCCAGCAGCCGGGGGCAGGGGTATCAGCCCCAGCATTTT. Amino acid sequence: CASSRGQGYQPQHF. Combining the CDR3 with reference TRBV7-9 and TRBJ1-5 gives the whole variable domain DTGVSQNPRHKITKRGQNVTFRCDPISEHNRLYWYRQTLGQGPEFLTYFQNEAQLEKSRLLSDRFSAERPKGSFSTLEIQRTEQGDSAMYLCASSRGQGYQPQHFGDGTRLSIL.

The chain joins TRBV21-1 to TRBJ1-1. TRBV21-1 is annotated as a pseudogene. The CDR3 has 18 amino acids. The CDR3 bases are TGTGCCAGCAGCAAAGCGGGAACGCGGACGGACTTGGTGACTGAAGCTTTCTTT. Translating it yields CASSKAGTRTDLVTEAFF.

This chain joins TRBV5-1 and TRBJ1-4, with a weak D call TRBD1 (6 bases). V gave up 4 bases and J gave up 6 bases, with 10 bases separating them. The CDR3 is 13 amino acids. CDR1 and CDR2 (germline): SGHRS, YFSETQ. The CDR3 DNA reads TGCGCCAGCAGCACCCGGACAGATGAAAAACTGTTTTTT. Amino acids: CASSTRTDEKLFF.

This clone appeared a single time. The J gene is TRBJ2-7, the V gene TRBV7-2; the match to TRBD2 covers 9 bases. Germline CDR1 and CDR2: SGHTA and FQGNSA. The J segment lost 3 bases and the V segment lost 3 bases, leaving 12 bases of the junction unmatched. The CDR3 consists of 17 residues. In DNA form, the CDR3 reads TGTGCCAGCAGCTTTAGTTCTGGGGGCGGGAGGGGCTACGAGCAGTACTTC. Translated, it gives CASSFSSGGGRGYEQYF.

This clone was observed a single time. This chain links TRBV6-2 or TRBV6-3 with TRBJ1-2, with D hard to call. Trimming stripped 6 bases from V and 8 bases from J, with 13 bases between. In germline, CDR1 is MNHEY, CDR2 SVGEGT. The CDR3 has 12 residues. The CDR3 here is CASSPWASGYTF. The CDR3 nucleotides read TGTGCCAGCAGCCCGTGGGCATCGGGCTACACCTTC.

This rearrangement joins TRBV5-1 to TRBJ2-7; D is uncertain. This CDR3 contains 15 residues. The V end was cut by 0 bases, the J end by 0 bases, with 10 bases between. Per the germline V gene, CDR1 is SGHRS and CDR2 is YFSETQ. In nucleotides, the CDR3 is TGCGCCAGCAGCTTGGACGTCTGGGGCTCCTACGAGCAGTACTTC. This sequence encodes CASSLDVWGSYEQYF.

The chain joins TRBV6-5 to TRBJ1-5; 8 bases match TRBD1. The CDR3 covers 15 residues. J lost 3 bases, V lost 9 bases, and 10 bases had no gene match. Germline-derived CDR1 and CDR2 are MNHEY and SVGAGI. CDR3 sequence: CASRQGTNPNQPQHF. The CDR3 DNA sequence: TGTGCCAGTAGACAGGGGACCAACCCCAATCAGCCCCAGCATTTT.

The genes are TRBV5-1 and TRBJ2-7; D gene unclear. The CDR3 extends over 11 amino acids. V was clipped by 3 bases and J by 3 bases, with 4 bases between them. Germline V CDR1 and CDR2: SGHRS, YFSETQ. Here the CDR3 DNA reads TGCGCCAGCAGCTCCCTCTACGAGCAGTACTTC. It encodes CASSSLYEQYF.

V usage is TRBV11-2 and J usage is TRBJ2-7; D perhaps matches TRBD2 (6 bases). Germline assignment: CDR1 SGHAT and CDR2 FQNNGV. This CDR3 region has 14 residues. V gave up 1 base and J gave up 5 bases, with 12 bases separating them. The CDR3 nucleotides read TGTGCCAGCAGCTTAGTCGGGGGTTTCGACGAGCAGTACTTC. Its translation is CASSLVGGFDEQYF.

This clone was detected only once. The chain links TRBV5-6 to TRBJ2-3, with D possibly matching TRBD2 (5 bases). There are 15 residues in the CDR3. V lost 4 bases and J lost 1, with 13 bases in between. Germline CDR1 reads SGHDT; CDR2 reads YYEEEE. CDR3 residues: CASSQQRGGTDTQYF. CDR3 nucleotides: TGTGCCAGCAGCCAGCAACGGGGAGGCACAGATACGCAGTATTTT.

Regarding this clone: Distinct nucleotide sequences in the sample also encode this CDR3. V gene TRBV18 combines with J gene TRBJ1-5; D is ambiguous. CDR3 length: 13 residues. Trimming cost V 2 bases and J 2 bases, with 4 bases left between them. Germline loops: CDR1 KGHSH, CDR2 LQKENI. CDR3 DNA sequence: TGTGCCAGCTCACCAAGTGGCAATCAGCCCCAGCATTTT. This translates into CASSPSGNQPQHF.